A selection of T cell receptor beta chains follows, all from one sample in a study of blood T cell repertoires in COVID-19. Sequenced by immunoSEQ multiplex PCR; TCRdb stores in-frame clones only, minus some. The table has around 230,000 clones, 87% seen once. The specimen was PBMCs or T cells enriched from blood (not recorded which). The receptor set was obtained from a man in his late teens or twenties with acute COVID-19. CDR3s include the opening cysteine and the closing phenylalanine or tryptophan. The D gene is left open where the match is weak. Only some rows state a clone size, as once, few, many or a class for expanded clones.

TRBJ2-1,TRBD1,TRBV11-2,few,CASSSLTGVGNEQFF,TGTGCCAGCAGCTCCTTGACAGGGGTGGGGAATGAGCAGTTCTTC
TRBJ1-3,NA,TRBV5-6,NA,CASSHRQARNTIYF,TGTGCCAGCAGCCACCGGCAGGCTAGAAACACCATATATTTT
TRBJ1-3,NA,TRBV28,NA,CASSSGPGNTIYF,TGTGCCAGCAGTTCAGGGCCCGGAAACACCATATATTTT
TRBJ1-2,NA,TRBV7-2,NA,CASSLGAGRGYTF,TGTGCCAGCAGCTTAGGGGCCGGCCGGGGCTACACCTTC
TRBJ2-3,NA,TRBV9,NA,CASSVEWAGGPTDTQYF,TGTGCCAGCAGCGTAGAATGGGCGGGTGGGCCCACAGATACGCAGTATTTT
TRBJ1-6,NA,TRBV30,NA,CAWSVQGRGGSPLHF,TGTGCCTGGAGTGTGCAGGGGAGAGGAGGATCACCCCTCCACTTT
TRBJ2-7,NA,TRBV29-1,NA,CSVVYTMGLKYEQYF,TGCAGCGTTGTTTACACGATGGGGCTTAAGTACGAGCAGTACTTC
TRBJ2-2,TRBD2,TRBV28,NA,CASTPGLAAPGELFF,TGTGCCAGCACTCCGGGACTAGCGGCTCCTGGGGAGCTGTTTTTT
TRBJ1-2,NA,TRBV9,NA,CASSTQTELYGYTF,TGTGCCAGCAGCACCCAGACGGAGCTCTATGGCTACACCTTC
TRBJ2-1,NA,TRBV6-5,NA,CASGAGGLNEQFF,TGTGCCAGCGGGGCAGGGGGGCTCAATGAGCAGTTCTTC
TRBJ2-2,NA,TRBV10-1,many,CASSDRDTGELFF,TGCGCCAGCAGTGACAGGGACACCGGGGAGCTGTTTTTT
TRBJ2-7,NA,TRBV5-4,NA,CASSEGGEPEQYF,TGTGCCAGCAGCGAAGGGGGGGAGCCCGAGCAGTACTTC
TRBJ2-7,NA,TRBV27,NA,CASSPNGYEQYF,TGTGCCAGCAGCCCTAACGGGTACGAGCAGTACTTC
TRBJ2-2,NA,TRBV4-1,NA,CASSQDRKIGELFF,TGCGCCAGCAGCCAAGATCGTAAAATCGGGGAGCTGTTTTTT
TRBJ1-2,NA,TRBV19,NA,CASTPSAGNYGYTF,TGTGCCAGTACCCCCTCGGCCGGGAACTATGGCTACACCTTC
TRBJ2-5,TRBD2,TRBV4-2,NA,CASSQGGFLAGGGETQYF,TGTGCCAGCAGCCAAGGGGGGTTCTTAGCGGGAGGCGGGGAGACCCAGTACTTC
TRBJ2-4,TRBD1,TRBV4-2,NA,CASSPRGRDRGVNIQYF,TGTGCCAGCAGCCCCCGGGGCCGGGACAGGGGCGTAAACATTCAGTACTTC
TRBJ2-7,NA,TRBV28,NA,CASRLNTAFGGEQYF,TGTGCCAGCAGGCTAAACACCGCCTTTGGAGGCGAGCAGTACTTC
TRBJ1-2,NA,TRBV10-3,NA,CAINGGDYGYTF,TGTGCCATCAACGGCGGCGATTATGGCTACACCTTC
TRBJ2-2,TRBD2,TRBV19,NA,CASGLAANTGELFF,TGTGCCTCCGGACTAGCCGCGAACACCGGGGAGCTGTTTTTT
TRBJ2-1,NA,TRBV18,NA,CASSPPGRGDEQFF,TGTGCCAGCTCACCACCGGGGAGGGGGGACGAGCAGTTCTTC
TRBJ2-7,NA,TRBV27,NA,CASSLNRWSYEQYF,TGTGCCAGCAGTTTGAACAGGTGGTCCTACGAGCAGTACTTC
TRBJ2-3,TRBD2,TRBV9,NA,CASTTSGRGTDTQYF,TGTGCCAGCACCACCAGCGGGAGGGGCACAGATACGCAGTATTTT
TRBJ1-2,TRBD1,TRBV7-9,NA,CASSLGGQGSYGYTF,TGTGCCAGCAGCTTAGGAGGACAGGGCAGCTATGGCTACACCTTC
TRBJ1-6,NA,TRBV6-1,NA,CASSEGGASNHF,TGTGCCAGCAGTGAAGGTGGGGCTTCCAACCACTTT
TRBJ2-3,TRBD1,TRBV12-5,NA,CASGLDRDRGPDTQYF,TGTGCTAGTGGGTTGGATAGAGACAGGGGTCCTGATACGCAGTATTTT
TRBJ2-1,TRBD2,TRBV7-9,NA,CASSLGGLAVNEQFF,TGTGCCAGCAGCTTAGGAGGACTAGCCGTCAATGAGCAGTTCTTC
TRBJ1-2,TRBD1,TRBV10-2,few,CASSESDRVNGYTF,TGCGCCAGCAGTGAGTCAGACAGGGTGAATGGCTACACCTTC
TRBJ2-3,NA,TRBV28,NA,CASSFRGTQYF,TGTGCCAGCAGTTTTCGAGGTACGCAGTATTTT
TRBJ2-2,NA,TRBV4-1,few,CASSLDTGELFF,TGCGCCAGCAGCCTAGACACCGGGGAGCTGTTTTTT
TRBJ1-1,NA,TRBV7-9,NA,CASSPDSRKPINTEAFF,TGTGCCAGCAGCCCGGACAGCCGAAAACCGATAAACACTGAAGCTTTCTTT
TRBJ2-7,NA,TRBV11-3,NA,CASSLDSGYEQYF,TGTGCCAGCAGCTTAGATTCGGGTTACGAGCAGTACTTC
TRBJ2-7,NA,TRBV25-1,NA,CASSPTEGGLPYEQYF,TGTGCCAGCAGCCCTACGGAGGGGGGGCTGCCCTACGAGCAGTACTTC
TRBJ2-3,TRBD1,TRBV20-1,NA,CSADRDDTQYF,TGCAGTGCCGACAGGGATGATACGCAGTATTTT
TRBJ2-5,TRBD2,TRBV7-2,NA,CASSLRASGSEETQYF,TGTGCCAGCAGCTTAAGGGCTAGCGGGAGTGAGGAGACCCAGTACTTC
TRBJ2-1,TRBD2,TRBV7-2,NA,CASSFGSGTINEQFF,TGTGCCAGCAGCTTCGGTAGCGGGACCATCAATGAGCAGTTCTTC
TRBJ2-2,TRBD2,TRBV24-1,NA,CATSEVLAGEGSGELFF,TGTGCCACCAGTGAAGTGTTAGCGGGAGAAGGTTCCGGGGAGCTGTTTTTT
TRBJ2-3,TRBD2,TRBV5-6,NA,CASSLVEREAPDTQYF,TGTGCCAGCAGCTTAGTGGAACGGGAGGCCCCAGATACGCAGTATTTT
TRBJ2-5,NA,TRBV30,few,CAWSEGRDLETQYF,TGTGCCTGGAGTGAGGGCAGGGACTTGGAGACCCAGTACTTC
TRBJ1-4,NA,TRBV27,NA,CASSSSDRGREKLFF,NA
TRBJ1-4,TRBD1,TRBV10-2,NA,CARVSTGGREKLFF,TGCGCCAGGGTATCGACAGGGGGAAGGGAAAAACTGTTTTTT
TRBJ1-1,NA,TRBV2,NA,CASSDLGAAFF,TGTGCCAGCAGTGATTTGGGGGCGGCTTTCTTT
TRBJ2-7,TRBD1,TRBV28,NA,CASSLRWGTGANEQYF,TGTGCCAGCAGCCTCCGGTGGGGGACAGGGGCTAACGAGCAGTACTTC
TRBJ1-3,NA,TRBV7-9,NA,CASRPQGHSGNTIYF,TGTGCCAGCCGGCCTCAGGGGCACTCTGGAAACACCATATATTTT
TRBJ2-1,TRBD2,TRBV7-3,NA,CASSPLAGVRNEQFF,TGTGCCAGCAGCCCACTAGCGGGAGTAAGAAATGAGCAGTTCTTC
TRBJ2-2,TRBD2,TRBV4-2,NA,CASSPGLAGGMRTGELFF,TGTGCCAGCAGCCCGGGACTAGCGGGAGGGATGAGGACCGGGGAGCTGTTTTTT
TRBJ1-2,NA,TRBV6-5,NA,CASRGALGYTF,TGTGCCAGCAGGGGGGCGCTTGGCTACACCTTC
TRBJ2-7,TRBD2,TRBV27,NA,CASSLTIAGGLGYEQYF,TGTGCCAGCAGTTTAACTATAGCGGGAGGGCTGGGCTACGAGCAGTACTTC
TRBJ2-7,NA,TRBV27,few,CASSSSSYEQYF,TGTGCCAGCAGTTCGAGCTCCTACGAGCAGTACTTC
TRBJ2-7,TRBD2,TRBV20-1,few,CSATSGYEQYF,TGCAGTGCCACTAGCGGTTACGAGCAGTACTTC
TRBJ1-2,NA,TRBV6-5,NA,CASSYSKGYGYTF,TGTGCCAGCAGTTACTCGAAGGGGTATGGCTACACCTTC
TRBJ1-4,NA,TRBV3-1/TRBV3-2,NA,CASSQQDEKLFF,TGTGCCAGCAGCCAACAGGATGAAAAACTGTTTTTT
TRBJ2-3,TRBD2,TRBV28,NA,CASAGLAGADTQYF,TGTGCCAGCGCTGGACTAGCGGGAGCAGATACGCAGTATTTT
TRBJ1-1,NA,TRBV11-3,few,CASRPLIQGSDTLNTEAFF,TGTGCCAGCAGGCCCCTAATCCAGGGGTCAGACACCTTGAACACTGAAGCTTTCTTT
TRBJ1-5,NA,TRBV15,NA,CATSRDQANQPQHF,TGTGCCACCAGCAGAGATCAAGCGAATCAGCCCCAGCATTTT